This T cell receptor (beta chain) appears in the sequencing data of a study of blood T cell repertoires in COVID-19. V trimming: 3 bases; J trimming: 4 bases; junction bases outside the gene matches: 4. Germline-derived CDR1 and CDR2 are LNHDA and SQIVND (reference sequence). This CDR3 spans 15 amino acids. As handled by the study authors: The assay estimated nucleated cells by amplifying reference gene primers. The data were produced by immunoSEQ multiplex PCR, yet TCRdb's version contains in-frame clones alone and is incomplete. The V and J calls and clone size were taken over from that table, and D and trimming were inferred from the DNA. Among some 90,000 clones listed, 65% to 90% were seen once. This clone turned up a few times.

Sequencing used peripheral blood. The rearrangement uses TRBV19 and TRBJ2-1; TRBD1 agrees at 9 bases. The TCR originated in a man at least 80 years old with active or convalescent COVID-19. The CDR3 region has the DNA TGTGCCAGTAGTATGAGGACAGGGGTGTACAATGAGCAGTTCTTC. Protein: CASSMRTGVYNEQFF. The full variable domain, in which reference TRBV19 and TRBJ2-1 provide the parts outside the CDR3, is DGGITQSPKYLFRKEGQNVTLSCEQNLNHDAMYWYRQDPGQGLRLIYYSQIVNDFQKGDIAEGYSVSREKKESFPLTVTSAQKNPTAFYLCASSMRTGVYNEQFFGPGTRLTVL.